This T cell receptor (beta chain) derives from a study of cytomegalovirus exposure and HLA in healthy donors. Study-level results: A later analysis showed HLA-associated TCR beta chains outstripping equally common others in clonal expansion.

Amplification used 60 Vbeta primers and 13 Jbeta primers. Profiled with immunoSEQ multiplex PCR; TCRdb holds only in-frame clones, not every one. The sample lists 200,000 to 250,000 clones, 70% to 85% occurring once. Germline CDR1 reads SGDLS; CDR2 reads YYNGEE. The V segment lost 2 bases and the J segment 5 bases; nucleotides outside the gene matches: 2. The CDR3 contains 14 residues. With regard to this clone: Its antigen is as yet unknown.

The V and J genes are TRBV9 and TRBJ1-5, with 9 bases lining up with TRBD1. This sequence originates from a man in his fifties in good health and CMV-seronegative. Material for sequencing was PBMCs. The CDR3 DNA is TGTGCCAGCAGCGTTGGACAGGGGTATCAGCCCCAGCATTTT. Encoded protein: CASSVGQGYQPQHF.